The entry that follows covers one T cell receptor beta chain sequence. Its antigen is unknown. Russia was home to the donors, healthy Caucasian individuals aged roughly 6 to 90. This sample is part of a study of blood T cells in healthy people across ages. Overall study findings and caveats: For the donors, CMV status was unknown and possibly confounded expanded clonotype changes. The recorded TCR beta diversity per million T cells decreased in a roughly linear manner with age.

The CDR3 is 12 residues long. V shed 5 bases, J shed 8 bases, and the junction held 3 bases outside the gene matches. The germline CDR1 and CDR2 sequences are MNHEY and SVGAGI. PCR was performed a second time for roughly 7 to 11 cycles using a sample-barcoded 5' primer and a J-beta primer mix. From the 5' RACE reads, TCRdb called clonotypes with MiXCR, one entry per CDR3 protein. Of roughly 1.6 million distinct CDR3 sequences listed, about 35% are singletons. This chain uses TRBV6-5 with TRBJ2-1, with 7 positions matching TRBD1. Sequencing was performed on blood. This clonotype was obtained from a woman in her thirties in good health. This chain's CDR3 is CASSGDSYEQFF. Here the CDR3 DNA reads TGTGCCAGCAGTGGGGACAGCTATGAGCAGTTCTTC.